This TCR beta chain was documented in a study of cytomegalovirus exposure and HLA in healthy donors. Study outcomes and limitations: Later analysis associated a missense DCLRE1C variant with TCR beta V- and J-gene trimming. Earlier analysis found most TCR beta V segments productive about 90% or about 30% of the time.

Primers: 60 Vbeta forward and 13 Jbeta reverse. Method: immunoSEQ multiplex PCR; TCRdb's copy keeps in-frame clones and lacks some. The sample shows more than 95,000 clones, 76% of them seen only once. Remarks on this clone: Antigen unknown.

CDR3 length: 12 residues. Germline CDR1 and CDR2: MNHNS and SASEGT. V lost 6 bases and J 4 bases, leaving 6 bases between the germline ends. The genes are TRBV6-1 and TRBJ2-2; D gene uncertain. Sequenced: PBMCs. The sequence was obtained from a man in his fifties in good health and CMV-seronegative. This CDR3 reads CASSWSTGELFF. As DNA, the CDR3 is TGTGCCAGCAGCTGGAGCACCGGGGAGCTGTTTTTT.